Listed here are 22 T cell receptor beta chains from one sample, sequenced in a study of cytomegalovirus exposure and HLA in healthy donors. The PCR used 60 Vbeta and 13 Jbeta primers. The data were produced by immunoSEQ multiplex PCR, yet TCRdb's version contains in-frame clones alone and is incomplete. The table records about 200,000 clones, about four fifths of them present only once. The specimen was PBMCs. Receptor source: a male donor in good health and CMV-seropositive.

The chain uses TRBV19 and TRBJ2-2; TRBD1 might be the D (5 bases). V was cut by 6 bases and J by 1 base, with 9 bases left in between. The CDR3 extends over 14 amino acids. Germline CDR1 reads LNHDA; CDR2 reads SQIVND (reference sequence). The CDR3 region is CASRPQGNTGELFF. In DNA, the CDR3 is TGTGCCAGTAGACCTCAGGGGAACACCGGGGAGCTGTTTTTT.

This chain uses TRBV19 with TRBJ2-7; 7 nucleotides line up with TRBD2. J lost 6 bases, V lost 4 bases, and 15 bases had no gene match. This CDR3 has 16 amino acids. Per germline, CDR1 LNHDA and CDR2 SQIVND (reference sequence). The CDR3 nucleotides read TGTGCCAGTAGTAGACGTCTGGGGCTAGCGGCCCCCGAGCAGTACTTC. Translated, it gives CASSRRLGLAAPEQYF.

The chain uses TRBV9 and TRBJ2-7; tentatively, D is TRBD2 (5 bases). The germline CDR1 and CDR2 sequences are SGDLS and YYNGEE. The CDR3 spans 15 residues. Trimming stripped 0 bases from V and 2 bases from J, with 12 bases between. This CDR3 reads CASSVDPRETYEQYF. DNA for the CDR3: TGTGCCAGCAGCGTAGACCCGAGGGAAACCTACGAGCAGTACTTC.

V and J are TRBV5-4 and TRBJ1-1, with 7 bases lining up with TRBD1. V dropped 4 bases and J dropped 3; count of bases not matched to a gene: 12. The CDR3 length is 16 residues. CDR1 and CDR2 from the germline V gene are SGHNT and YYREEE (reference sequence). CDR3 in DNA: TGTGCCAGCAGCATGAACAGGGGTCGAGGGGACACTGAAGCTTTCTTT. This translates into CASSMNRGRGDTEAFF.

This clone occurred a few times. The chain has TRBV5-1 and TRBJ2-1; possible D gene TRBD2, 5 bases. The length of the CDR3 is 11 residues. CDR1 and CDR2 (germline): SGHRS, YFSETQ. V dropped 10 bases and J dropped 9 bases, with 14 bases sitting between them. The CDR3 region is CASRAGGEQFF. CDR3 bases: TGCGCCTCCCGGGCGGGCGGTGAGCAGTTCTTC.

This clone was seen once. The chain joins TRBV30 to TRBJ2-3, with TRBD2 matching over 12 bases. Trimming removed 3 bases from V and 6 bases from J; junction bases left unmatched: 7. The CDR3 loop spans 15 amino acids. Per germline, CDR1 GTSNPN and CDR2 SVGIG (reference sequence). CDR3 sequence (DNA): TGTGCCTGGAGGACCGGACTAGCGGGGCAGGATACGCAGTATTTT. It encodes CAWRTGLAGQDTQYF.

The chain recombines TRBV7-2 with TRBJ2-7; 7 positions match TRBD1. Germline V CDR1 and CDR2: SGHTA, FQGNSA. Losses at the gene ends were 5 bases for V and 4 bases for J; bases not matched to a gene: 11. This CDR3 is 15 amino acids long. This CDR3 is CASSREQGTQYEQYF. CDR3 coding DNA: TGTGCCAGCAGCCGAGAACAGGGGACCCAATACGAGCAGTACTTC.

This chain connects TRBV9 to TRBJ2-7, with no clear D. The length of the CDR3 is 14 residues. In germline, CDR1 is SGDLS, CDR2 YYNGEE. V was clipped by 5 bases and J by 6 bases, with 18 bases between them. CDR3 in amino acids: CASSLRPGYREQYF. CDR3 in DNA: TGTGCCAGCAGTCTCCGACCAGGCTACCGCGAGCAGTACTTC.

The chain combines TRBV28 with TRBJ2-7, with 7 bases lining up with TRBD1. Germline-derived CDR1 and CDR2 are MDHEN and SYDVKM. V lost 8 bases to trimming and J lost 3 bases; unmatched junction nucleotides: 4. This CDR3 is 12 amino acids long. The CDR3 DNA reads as TGTGCCAGCGGTGGGACAGACTACGAGCAGTACTTC. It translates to CASGGTDYEQYF.

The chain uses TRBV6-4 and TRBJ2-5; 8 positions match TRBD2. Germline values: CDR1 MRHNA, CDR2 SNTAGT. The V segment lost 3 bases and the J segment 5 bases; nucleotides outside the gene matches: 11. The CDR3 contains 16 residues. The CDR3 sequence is CASSDRGGFAVETQYF. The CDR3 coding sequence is TGTGCCAGCAGTGATCGGGGGGGGTTCGCTGTCGAGACCCAGTACTTC.

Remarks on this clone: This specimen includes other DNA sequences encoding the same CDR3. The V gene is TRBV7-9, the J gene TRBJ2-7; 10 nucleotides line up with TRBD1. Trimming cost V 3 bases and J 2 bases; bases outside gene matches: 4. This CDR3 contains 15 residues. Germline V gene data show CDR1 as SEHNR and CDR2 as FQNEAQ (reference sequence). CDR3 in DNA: TGTGCCAGCAGCTTCAGAGGACAGGGGGCCTACGAGCAGTACTTC. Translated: CASSFRGQGAYEQYF.

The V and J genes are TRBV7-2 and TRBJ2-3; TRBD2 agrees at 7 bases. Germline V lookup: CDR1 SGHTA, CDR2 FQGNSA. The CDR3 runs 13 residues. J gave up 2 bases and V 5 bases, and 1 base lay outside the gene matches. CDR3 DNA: TGTGCCAGCAGCAGGGACTACACAGATACGCAGTATTTT. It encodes CASSRDYTDTQYF.

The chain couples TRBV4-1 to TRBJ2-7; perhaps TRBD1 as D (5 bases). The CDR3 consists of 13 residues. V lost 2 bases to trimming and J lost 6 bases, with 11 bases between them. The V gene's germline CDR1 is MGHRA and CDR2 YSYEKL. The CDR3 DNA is TGCGCCAGCAGCCAACTTGGGGCCGGCGAGCAGTACTTC. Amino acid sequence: CASSQLGAGEQYF.

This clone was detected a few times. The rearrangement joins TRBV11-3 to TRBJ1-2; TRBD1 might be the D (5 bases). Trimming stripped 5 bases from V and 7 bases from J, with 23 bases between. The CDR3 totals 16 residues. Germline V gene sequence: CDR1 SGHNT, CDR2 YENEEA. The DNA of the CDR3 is TGTGCCAGCAGCCCCCTATTGGGGCGACGGTGGTTTGGCTACACCTTC. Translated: CASSPLLGRRWFGYTF.

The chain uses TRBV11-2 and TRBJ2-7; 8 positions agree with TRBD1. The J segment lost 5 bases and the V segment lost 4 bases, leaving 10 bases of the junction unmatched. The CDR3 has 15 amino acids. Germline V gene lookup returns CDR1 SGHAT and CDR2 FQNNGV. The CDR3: CASSSIRTGRDEQYF. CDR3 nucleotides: TGTGCCAGCAGCTCCATTAGGACAGGGAGAGACGAGCAGTACTTC.

This CDR3 is CASSPRQATTNEKLFF. The CDR3 DNA follows: TGTGCCAGCAGCCCCCGGCAGGCCACAACTAATGAAAAACTGTTTTTT. This rearrangement joins TRBV7-9 to TRBJ1-4; D unresolved. CDR1 SEHNR and CDR2 FQNEAQ come from the germline V gene (reference sequence). V was shortened by 5 bases and J by 0 bases, with 13 bases between the two germline ends. The length of the CDR3 is 16 residues.

The CDR3 DNA sequence: TGTGCCACCAGCAGAGAGGGTAGCGGGAGGGCGCGGGAGACCCAGTACTTC. Translating it yields CATSREGSGRARETQYF. This sequence joins TRBV15 and TRBJ2-5; TRBD2 aligns across 11 bases. V dropped 0 bases and J dropped 5; count of bases not matched to a gene: 8. The CDR3 loop spans 17 amino acids. Per the germline V gene, CDR1 is LNHNV and CDR2 is YYDKDF (reference sequence).

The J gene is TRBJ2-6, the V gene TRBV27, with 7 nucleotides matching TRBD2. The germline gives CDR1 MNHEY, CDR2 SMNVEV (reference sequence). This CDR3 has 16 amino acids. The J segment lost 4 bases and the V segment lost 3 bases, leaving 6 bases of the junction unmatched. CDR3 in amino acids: CASSFGGGAGANVLTF. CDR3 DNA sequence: TGTGCCAGCAGTTTCGGGGGAGGGGCCGGGGCCAACGTCCTGACTTTC.

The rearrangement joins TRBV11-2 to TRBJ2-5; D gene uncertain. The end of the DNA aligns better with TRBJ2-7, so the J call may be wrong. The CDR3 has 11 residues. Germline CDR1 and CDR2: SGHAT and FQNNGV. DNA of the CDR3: TGTGCCAGCAGCGGTAAATACGAGCAGTACTTC. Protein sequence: CASSGKYEQYF.

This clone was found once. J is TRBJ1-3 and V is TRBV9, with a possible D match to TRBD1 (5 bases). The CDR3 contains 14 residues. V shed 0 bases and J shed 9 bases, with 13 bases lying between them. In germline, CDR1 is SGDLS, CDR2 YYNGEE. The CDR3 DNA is TGTGCCAGCAGCGTAGATGACAGCCGGACCACCATATATTTT. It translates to CASSVDDSRTTIYF.

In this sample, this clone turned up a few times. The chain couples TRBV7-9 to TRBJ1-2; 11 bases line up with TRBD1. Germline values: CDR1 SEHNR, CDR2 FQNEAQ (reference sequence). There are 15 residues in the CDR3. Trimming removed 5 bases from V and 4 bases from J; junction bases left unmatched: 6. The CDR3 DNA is TGTGCCAGCAGCGACCGGGACAGGGGGATCTATGGCTACACCTTC. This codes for CASSDRDRGIYGYTF.

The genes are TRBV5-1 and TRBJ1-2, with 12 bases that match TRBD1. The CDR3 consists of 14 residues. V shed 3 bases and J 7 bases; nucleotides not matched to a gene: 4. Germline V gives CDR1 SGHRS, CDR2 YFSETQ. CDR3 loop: CASSSGQGAFGYTF. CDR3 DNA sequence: TGCGCCAGCAGCTCGGGACAGGGGGCTTTTGGCTACACCTTC.